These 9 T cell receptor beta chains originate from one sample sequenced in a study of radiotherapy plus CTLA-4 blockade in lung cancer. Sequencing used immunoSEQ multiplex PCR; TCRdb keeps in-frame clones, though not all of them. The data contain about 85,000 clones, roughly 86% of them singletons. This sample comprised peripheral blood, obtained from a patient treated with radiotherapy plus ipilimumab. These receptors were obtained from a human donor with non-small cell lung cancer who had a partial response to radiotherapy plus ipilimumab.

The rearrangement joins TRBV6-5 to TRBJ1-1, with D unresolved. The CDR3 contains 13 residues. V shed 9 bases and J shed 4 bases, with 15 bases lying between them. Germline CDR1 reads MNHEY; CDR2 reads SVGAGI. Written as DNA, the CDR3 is TGTGCCAGTTGTAGTTTACCCGGCACTGAAGCTTTCTTT. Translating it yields CASCSLPGTEAFF.

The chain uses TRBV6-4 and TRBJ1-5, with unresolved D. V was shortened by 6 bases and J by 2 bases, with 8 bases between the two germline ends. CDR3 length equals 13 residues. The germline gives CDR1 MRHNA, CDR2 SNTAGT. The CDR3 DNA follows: TGTGCCAGCAGCCTAACTGGCAATCAGCCCCAGCATTTT. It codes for CASSLTGNQPQHF.

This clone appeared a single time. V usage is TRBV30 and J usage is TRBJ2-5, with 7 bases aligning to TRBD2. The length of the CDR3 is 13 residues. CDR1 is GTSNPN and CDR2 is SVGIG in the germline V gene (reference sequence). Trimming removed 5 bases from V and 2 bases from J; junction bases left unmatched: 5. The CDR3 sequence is CAWSGGDQETQYF. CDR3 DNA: TGTGCCTGGTCTGGGGGGGATCAAGAGACCCAGTACTTC.

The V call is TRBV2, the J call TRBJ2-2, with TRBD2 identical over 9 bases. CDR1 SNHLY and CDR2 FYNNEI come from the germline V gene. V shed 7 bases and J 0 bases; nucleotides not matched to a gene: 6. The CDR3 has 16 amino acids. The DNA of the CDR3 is TGTGCCAGCACACCGGGACTAGCAGCGAACACCGGGGAGCTGTTTTTT. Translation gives CASTPGLAANTGELFF.

CDR3 sequence reads: CASSLNDRHGYTF. CDR3 nucleotide sequence: TGTGCCAGCAGTTTAAATGACAGGCATGGCTACACCTTC. The genes are TRBV28 and TRBJ1-2, with a tentative D call TRBD1 (6 bases). The CDR3 sequence is 13 residues long. Trimming left V 2 bases short and J 6 bases short, with 10 bases between. CDR1 is MDHEN, CDR2 SYDVKM, per germline.

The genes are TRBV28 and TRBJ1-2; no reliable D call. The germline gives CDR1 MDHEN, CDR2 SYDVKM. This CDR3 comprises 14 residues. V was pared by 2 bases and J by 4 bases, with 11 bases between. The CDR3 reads CASSLLVGGYGYTF. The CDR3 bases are TGTGCCAGCAGTTTACTAGTGGGAGGCTATGGCTACACCTTC.

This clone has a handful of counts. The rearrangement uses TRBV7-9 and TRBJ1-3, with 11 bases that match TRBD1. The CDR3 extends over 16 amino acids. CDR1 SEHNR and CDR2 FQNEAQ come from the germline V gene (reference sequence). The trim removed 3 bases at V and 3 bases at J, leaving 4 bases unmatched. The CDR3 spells CASSFTDRGLGNTIYF. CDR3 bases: TGTGCCAGCAGCTTTACGGACAGGGGGCTTGGAAACACCATATATTTT. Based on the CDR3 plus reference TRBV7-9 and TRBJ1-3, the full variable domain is DTGVSQNPRHKITKRGQNVTFRCDPISEHNRLYWYRQTLGQGPEFLTYFQNEAQLEKSRLLSDRFSAERPKGSFSTLEIQRTEQGDSAMYLCASSFTDRGLGNTIYFGEGSWLTVV.

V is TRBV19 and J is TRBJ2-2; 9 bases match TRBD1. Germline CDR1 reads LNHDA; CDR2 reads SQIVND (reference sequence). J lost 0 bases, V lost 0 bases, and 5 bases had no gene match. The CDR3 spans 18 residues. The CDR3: CASSIDRTGATNTGELFF. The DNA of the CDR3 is TGTGCCAGTAGTATAGACAGGACAGGGGCGACGAACACCGGGGAGCTGTTTTTT.

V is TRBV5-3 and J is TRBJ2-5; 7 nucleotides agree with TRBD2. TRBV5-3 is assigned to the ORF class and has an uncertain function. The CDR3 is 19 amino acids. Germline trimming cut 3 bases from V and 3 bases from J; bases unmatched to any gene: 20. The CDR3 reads CARSSVTARGEWGEETQYF. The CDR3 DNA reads TGTGCCAGAAGCTCAGTTACCGCTCGGGGGGAGTGGGGGGAAGAGACCCAGTACTTC.